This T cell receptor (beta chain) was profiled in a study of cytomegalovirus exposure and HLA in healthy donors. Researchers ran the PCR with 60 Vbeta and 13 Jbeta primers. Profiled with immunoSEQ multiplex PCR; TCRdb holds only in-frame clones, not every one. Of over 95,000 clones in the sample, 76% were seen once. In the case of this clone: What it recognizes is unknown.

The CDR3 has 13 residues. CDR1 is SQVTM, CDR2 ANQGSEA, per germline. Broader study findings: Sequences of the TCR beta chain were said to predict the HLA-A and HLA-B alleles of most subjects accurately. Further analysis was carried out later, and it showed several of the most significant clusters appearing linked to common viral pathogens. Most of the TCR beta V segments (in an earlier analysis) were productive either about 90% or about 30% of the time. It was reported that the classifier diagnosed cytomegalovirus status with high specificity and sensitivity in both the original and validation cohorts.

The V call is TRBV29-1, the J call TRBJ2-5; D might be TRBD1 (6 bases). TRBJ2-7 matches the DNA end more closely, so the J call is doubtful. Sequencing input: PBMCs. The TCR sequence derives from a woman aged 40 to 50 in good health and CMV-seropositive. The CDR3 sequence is CSVEDRGFDEQYF. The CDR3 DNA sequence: TGCAGCGTTGAAGATAGGGGGTTCGACGAGCAGTACTTC.